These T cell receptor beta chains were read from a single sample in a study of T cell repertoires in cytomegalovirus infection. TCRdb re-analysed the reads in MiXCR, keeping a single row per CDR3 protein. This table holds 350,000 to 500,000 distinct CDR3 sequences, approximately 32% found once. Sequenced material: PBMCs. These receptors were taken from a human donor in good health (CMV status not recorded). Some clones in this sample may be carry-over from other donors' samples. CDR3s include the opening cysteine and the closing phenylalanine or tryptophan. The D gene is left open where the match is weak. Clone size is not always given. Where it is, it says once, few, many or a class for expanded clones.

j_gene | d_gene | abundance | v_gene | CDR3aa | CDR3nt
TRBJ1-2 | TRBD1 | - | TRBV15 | CATSLDRGADYGYTF | TGTGCCACCAGCCTAGACAGGGGCGCGGACTATGGCTACACCTTC
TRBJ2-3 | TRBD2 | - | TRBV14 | CASSQDWQRGVKQYF | TGTGCCAGCAGCCAAGATTGGCAGCGGGGGGTTAAGCAGTATTTT
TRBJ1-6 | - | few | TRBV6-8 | CASSYPPRGTDNSPLHF | TGTGCCAGTAGTTACCCCCCGAGGGGCACGGATAATTCACCCCTCCACTTT
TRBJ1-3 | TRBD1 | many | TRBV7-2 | CASSLRTGIVSGNTIYF | TGTGCCAGCAGCCTTCGGACAGGGATCGTTTCTGGAAACACCATATATTTT
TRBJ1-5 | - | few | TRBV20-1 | CSALTRGQPQHF | TGCAGTGCCTTGACAAGGGGTCAGCCCCAGCATTTT
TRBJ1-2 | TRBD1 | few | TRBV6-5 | CASSRDSSYYGYTF | TGTGCCAGCAGCCGGGACAGCTCATACTATGGCTACACCTTC
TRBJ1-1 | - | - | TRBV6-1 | CAVSGNTEAFF | TGTGCCGTCAGTGGGAACACTGAAGCTTTCTTT
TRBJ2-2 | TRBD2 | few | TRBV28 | CASNALGLAGGSNTGELFF | TGTGCCAGCAACGCCCTGGGACTAGCGGGGGGTTCTAACACCGGGGAGCTGTTTTTT
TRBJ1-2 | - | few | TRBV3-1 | CASSQAGVTGRLGYTF | TGTGCCAGCAGCCAAGCCGGCGTTACAGGCCGTCTTGGCTACACCTTC
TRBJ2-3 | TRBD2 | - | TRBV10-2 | CASSVVFSGGGNTDTQYF | TGCGCCAGCAGTGTCGTTTTTTCGGGAGGGGGAAACACAGATACGCAGTATTTT
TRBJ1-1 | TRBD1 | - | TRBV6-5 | CASSYLAGTGIRNTEAFF | TGTGCCAGCAGTTACTTAGCCGGGACAGGGATCAGGAACACTGAAGCTTTCTTT
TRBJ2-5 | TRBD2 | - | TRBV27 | CASSLSLAQETQYF | TGTGCCAGCAGTTTATCACTAGCGCAAGAGACCCAGTACTTC
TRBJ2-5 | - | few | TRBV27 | CASSLSRGLETQYF | TGTGCCAGCAGTTTATCCAGGGGTTTGGAGACCCAGTACTTC
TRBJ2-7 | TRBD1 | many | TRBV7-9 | CASSGDRELYEQYF | TGTGCCAGCTCGGGGGACAGGGAACTCTACGAGCAGTACTTC
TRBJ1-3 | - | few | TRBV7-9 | CASSLQESSGNTIYF | TGTGCCAGCAGCTTACAGGAGAGCTCTGGAAACACCATATATTTT
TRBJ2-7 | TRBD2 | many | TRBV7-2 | CASSQLAGGLYEQYF | TGTGCCAGCAGCCAATTAGCGGGGGGGCTTTACGAGCAGTACTTC
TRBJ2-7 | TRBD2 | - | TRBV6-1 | CASSEEAGGPHYEQYF | TGTGCCAGCAGTGAAGAAGCGGGGGGACCCCACTACGAGCAGTACTTC
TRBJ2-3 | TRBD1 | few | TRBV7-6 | CASSCPGADRDFTDTQYF | TGTGCCAGCAGCTGCCCTGGGGCGGACAGGGATTTCACAGATACGCAGTATTTT
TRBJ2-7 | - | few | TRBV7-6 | CASSLARSAGLTSYEQYF | TGTGCCAGCAGCTTAGCTCGTAGTGCGGGGTTAACTTCCTACGAGCAGTACTTC
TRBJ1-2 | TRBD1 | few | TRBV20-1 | CVRQGSYGYTF | TGCGTGAGACAGGGGAGCTATGGCTACACCTTC
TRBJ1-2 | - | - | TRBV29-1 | CSAEHYGYTF | TGCAGCGCCGAGCACTATGGCTACACCTTC
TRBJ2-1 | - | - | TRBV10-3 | CAIREPGPGKNEQFF | TGTGCCATCAGGGAGCCGGGCCCTGGCAAAAATGAGCAGTTCTTC
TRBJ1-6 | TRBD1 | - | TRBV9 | CASSVRGENSPLHF | TGTGCCAGCAGCGTCAGGGGGGAAAATTCACCCCTCCACTTT
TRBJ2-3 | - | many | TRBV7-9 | CASTAGSHEPGGPDTQYF | TGTGCCAGCACGGCCGGGTCGCATGAGCCGGGGGGCCCCGATACGCAGTATTTT
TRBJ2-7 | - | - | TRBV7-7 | CASSESLSSYEQYF | TGTGCTAGCAGCGAGAGTCTAAGCTCCTACGAGCAGTACTTC
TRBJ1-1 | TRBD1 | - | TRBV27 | CASNPIRDKGATEAFF | TGTGCCAGCAACCCCATAAGGGATAAGGGGGCCACTGAAGCTTTCTTT
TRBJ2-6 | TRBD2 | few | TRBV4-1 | CASSQDPTSGRILSGANVLTF | TGCGCCAGCAGCCAAGACCCGACTAGCGGGCGGATCTTGTCTGGGGCCAACGTCCTGACTTTC
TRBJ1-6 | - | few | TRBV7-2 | CASSRDQVNSPLHF | TGTGCCAGCAGCAGAGACCAGGTGAATTCACCCCTCCACTTT
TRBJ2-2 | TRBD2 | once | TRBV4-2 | CACSQGSSSGGLNTGEMFF | TGTGCCTGCAGCCAAGGATCGTCTAGCGGGGGGCTAAACACCGGGGAGATGTTTTTT
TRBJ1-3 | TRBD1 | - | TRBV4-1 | CASSQGTGSGNTIYF | TGCGCCAGCAGCCAGGGGACAGGGTCTGGAAACACCATATATTTT
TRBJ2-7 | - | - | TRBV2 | CASTEEVGSPDYEQYF | TGTGCCAGCACCGAAGAGGTAGGCAGCCCAGACTACGAGCAGTACTTC
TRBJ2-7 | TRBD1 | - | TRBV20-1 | CSAKTGAFSYEQYF | TGCAGTGCTAAGACAGGGGCTTTCTCCTACGAGCAGTACTTC
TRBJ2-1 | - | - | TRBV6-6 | CASMNRVSTIDEQFF | TGTGCCAGCATGAACAGGGTTAGCACAATCGATGAGCAGTTCTTC
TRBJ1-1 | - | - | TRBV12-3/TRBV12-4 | CASNADSSRNAEAFF | TGTGCCAGCAACGCGGACTCGAGCCGGAACGCTGAAGCTTTCTTT
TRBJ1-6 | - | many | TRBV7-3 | CASSFQGYNSPLHF | TGTGCCAGCAGCTTCCAAGGCTATAATTCACCCCTCCACTTT
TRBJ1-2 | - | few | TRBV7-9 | CASSYDQAFNYGYTF | TGTGCCAGCAGCTATGACCAAGCCTTTAACTATGGCTACACCTTC
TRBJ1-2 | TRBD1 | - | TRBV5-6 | CASSWETDRDRYTF | TGTGCCAGCAGCTGGGAGACAGACAGGGATCGCTACACCTTC
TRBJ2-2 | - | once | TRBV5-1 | CASSLSAVTGELFF | TGCGCCAGCTCTCTCTCGGCAGTCACCGGGGAGCTGTTTTTT